This TCR beta chain was identified during a study of PD-L1 blockade in urothelial cancer. In the study overall: About 90% of the roughly 29 patients were men whose urothelial cancer was bladder-origin. A median blood sample held about 140,000 T cells and more than 80,000 unique TCRs.

Using immunoSEQ multiplex PCR, the repertoire was profiled, and TCRdb retains in-frame clones only, with some absent. The sample has more than 80,000 clones, 82% seen once. Sample contribution per patient ranged from 1 to 8, covering pretreatment and on-treatment. Trimming took off 3 bases at V and 5 bases at J, with 12 bases between the two ends. Germline values: CDR1 SGHTA, CDR2 FQGTGA. This CDR3 region has 14 residues. The receptor was derived from a man aged 70 or older with urothelial cancer. The V gene is TRBV7-3, the J gene TRBJ2-3; weak D call: TRBD1 (5 bases). The input for sequencing was PBMCs, taken around atezolizumab (anti-PD-L1) treatment. In nucleotides, the CDR3 is TGTGCCAGCAGCTTGGGTGTGACAGAAGATACGCAGTATTTT. Translated: CASSLGVTEDTQYF.